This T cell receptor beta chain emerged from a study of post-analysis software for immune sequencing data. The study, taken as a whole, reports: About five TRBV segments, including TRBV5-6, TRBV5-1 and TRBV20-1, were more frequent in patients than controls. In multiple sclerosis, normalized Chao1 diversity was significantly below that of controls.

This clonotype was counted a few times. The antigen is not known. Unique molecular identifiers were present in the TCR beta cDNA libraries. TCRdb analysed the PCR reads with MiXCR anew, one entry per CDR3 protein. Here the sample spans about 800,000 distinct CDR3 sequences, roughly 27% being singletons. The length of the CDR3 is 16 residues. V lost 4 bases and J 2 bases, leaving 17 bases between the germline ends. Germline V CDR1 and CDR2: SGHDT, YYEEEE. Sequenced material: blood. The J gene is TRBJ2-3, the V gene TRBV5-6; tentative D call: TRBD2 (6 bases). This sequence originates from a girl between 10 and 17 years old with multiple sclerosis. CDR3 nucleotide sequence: TGTGCCAGCAGCACCCTGCTAGCGAGGGACACAGATACGCAGTATTTT. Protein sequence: CASSTLLARDTDTQYF.